Following are 23 T cell receptor beta chains from one sample sequenced in a study of blood T cell repertoires in COVID-19. The data were produced by immunoSEQ multiplex PCR, yet TCRdb's version contains in-frame clones alone and is incomplete. The profile shows some 150,000 clones, roughly 80% of them singletons. Sample: peripheral blood. These receptors were taken from a woman aged 55-69 years with acute or convalescent COVID-19.

V and J are TRBV7-9 and TRBJ2-5, with unresolved D. Trimming left V 4 bases short and J 1 base short, with 7 bases between. The CDR3 consists of 13 residues. Germline-derived CDR1 and CDR2 are SEHNR and FQNEAQ (reference sequence). This chain's CDR3 is CASSSYSQETQYF. CDR3 bases: TGTGCCAGCAGCTCTTATAGCCAAGAGACCCAGTACTTC.

The chain uses TRBV24-1 and TRBJ2-2; a weak D match, TRBD1 (6 bases). Germline V gives CDR1 KGHDR, CDR2 SFDVKD. The CDR3 has 14 residues. This CDR3 reads CGVGAKSNTGELFF. The CDR3 coding sequence is TGTGGTGTGGGGGCGAAGTCGAACACCGGGGAGCTGTTTTTT.

The V call is TRBV6-6, the J call TRBJ1-1; 8 nucleotides line up with TRBD1. The junction had 5 bases not matched to a gene; V was cut back by 7 bases and J by 1 base. Germline CDR1 and CDR2: MNHNY and SVGAGI (reference sequence). The CDR3 is 14 amino acids. For the CDR3, the DNA is TGTGCCAGCACCTTTGACAGGGGGAACACTGAAGCTTTCTTT. It encodes CASTFDRGNTEAFF.

The rearrangement uses TRBV18 and TRBJ1-2, with D maybe TRBD1 (6 bases). This CDR3 contains 14 residues. With 4 bases removed from V and 7 bases from J, the gap between germline ends came to 16 bases. Per germline, CDR1 KGHSH and CDR2 LQKENI. CDR3 in DNA: TGTGCCAGCTCACTACCCTTGACAGGATTTGGCTACACCTTC. The encoded protein is CASSLPLTGFGYTF.

CDR3 loop: CASSSQGLGNSPLHF. The CDR3 DNA is TGTGCCAGCAGTTCACAGGGGCTCGGGAATTCACCCCTCCACTTT. The genes are TRBV27 and TRBJ1-6; TRBD1 agrees at 7 bases. V was pared by 4 bases and J by 7 bases, with 7 bases of the junction left unmatched. This CDR3 has 15 amino acids. Germline lookup yields CDR1 MNHEY and CDR2 SMNVEV (reference sequence).

This clone appeared a few times. This chain connects TRBV6-6 to TRBJ2-2, with a tentative D call TRBD1 (6 bases). This CDR3 region has 13 residues. The V end lost 7 bases, the J end lost 6 bases, and 12 bases lay between the germline ends. Germline assignment: CDR1 MNHNY and CDR2 SVGAGI (reference sequence). The CDR3 here is CASTQGWAGELFF. CDR3 in DNA: TGTGCCAGCACGCAGGGGTGGGCCGGGGAGCTGTTTTTT.

The chain links TRBV6-5 to TRBJ1-1, with a tentative D call TRBD1 (5 bases). Germline-derived CDR1 and CDR2 are MNHEY and SVGAGI. Trimming shortened V by 4 bases and J by 1 base, and 13 bases separated the two germline ends. The length of the CDR3 is 15 residues. The CDR3 DNA sequence: TGTGCCAGCAGTTGGGCACGCGGGGCGAACACTGAAGCTTTCTTT. Amino acid sequence: CASSWARGANTEAFF.

V usage is TRBV19 and J usage is TRBJ1-4; TRBD1 matches at 11 bases. The CDR3 length is 13 residues. Germline values: CDR1 LNHDA, CDR2 SQIVND (reference sequence). J was trimmed by 7 bases and V by 9 bases; bases with no gene match: 4. CDR3 region: CASRDRGFEKLFF. The CDR3 coding sequence is TGTGCCAGCCGGGACAGGGGGTTTGAAAAACTGTTTTTT.

To note about this clone: Other DNA sequences within the sample encode an identical CDR3. The CDR3 loop is CASTPGQGAHEQYV. In nucleotides, the CDR3 is TGTGCCAGCACGCCGGGACAGGGGGCTCACGAGCAGTACGTC. V and J are TRBV28 and TRBJ2-7; 12 bases fit TRBD1. This CDR3 region has 14 residues. V trimming: 7 bases; J trimming: 5 bases; junction bases outside the gene matches: 6. Germline CDR1 reads MDHEN; CDR2 reads SYDVKM.

This chain joins TRBV28 and TRBJ2-5; TRBD2 aligns across 13 bases. The CDR3 length is 15 residues. V dropped 4 bases and J dropped 6; count of bases not matched to a gene: 5. CDR1 is MDHEN, CDR2 SYDVKM, per germline. The chain's CDR3 is CASSSTSGGHQTQYF. For the CDR3, the DNA is TGTGCCAGCAGTTCGACTAGCGGGGGGCACCAGACCCAGTACTTC.

The chain couples TRBV9 to TRBJ2-2; TRBD1 matches 7 bases. The CDR3 loop spans 16 amino acids. From germline, CDR1 is SGDLS and CDR2 YYNGEE. After removal of 1 base from V and 2 bases from J, the junction contained 5 bases not matched to a gene. CDR3 sequence: CASSVRGTVNTGELFF. DNA for the CDR3: TGTGCCAGCAGCGTAAGGGGGACAGTTAACACCGGGGAGCTGTTTTTT.

J is TRBJ2-5 and V is TRBV5-1; weak D call: TRBD1 (6 bases). CDR3 size: 15 residues. Trimming took off 0 bases at V and 5 bases at J, with 14 bases between the two ends. Germline V gene sequence: CDR1 SGHRS, CDR2 YFSETQ. This CDR3 is CASSLGGGPRETQYF. The CDR3 DNA reads TGCGCCAGCAGCTTGGGAGGGGGTCCCAGGGAGACCCAGTACTTC.

This rearrangement joins TRBV6-2 or TRBV6-3 to TRBJ2-7; possible D gene TRBD1, 5 bases. Deletions cut 5 bases from V and 2 bases from J, with 13 bases between. The CDR3 covers 14 residues. Germline V gene lookup returns CDR1 MNHEY and CDR2 SVGEGT. Here the CDR3 DNA reads TGTGCCAGCAGTCCCCCGACAGAACCCTACGAGCAGTACGTC. This sequence encodes CASSPPTEPYEQYV.

The chain has TRBV23-1 and TRBJ1-6; a possible D gene is TRBD1 (5 bases). TRBV23-1 is an open reading frame whose function is uncertain. There are 16 residues in the CDR3. Trimming removed 4 bases at V and 3 bases at J, with 13 bases between. In DNA, the CDR3 is TGCGCCAGCAGTCCAAGGGCGGGGGACTATAATTCACCCCTCCACTTT. This codes for CASSPRAGDYNSPLHF.

The V call is TRBV2, the J call TRBJ1-1; D unresolved. Trimming removed 4 bases from V and 0 bases from J, with 3 bases in between. The CDR3 extends over 12 amino acids. CDR1 is SNHLY, CDR2 FYNNEI, per germline. CDR3 nucleotide sequence: TGTGCCAGCAGTGCGTTGAACACTGAAGCTTTCTTT. Translating it yields CASSALNTEAFF.

DNA of the CDR3: TGTGCCAGCAGCCAAGATATGCTTAAGAGGGGGGCTTTCTTT. Amino acid sequence: CASSQDMLKRGAFF. The chain carries TRBV14 and TRBJ1-1; a possible D gene is TRBD1 (6 bases). Looked up from germline, CDR1 is SGHDN and CDR2 is FVKESK. The CDR3 has 14 amino acids. Trimming removed 0 bases from V and 11 bases from J, with 16 bases in between.

The chain links TRBV5-1 to TRBJ2-1; 10 positions agree with TRBD2. Germline lookup yields CDR1 SGHRS and CDR2 YFSETQ. The CDR3 has 19 amino acids. Trimming at V came to 0 bases and at J to 2 bases, leaving 11 bases not matched to a gene. This CDR3 reads CASSLVASGGATTYNEQFF. In DNA, the CDR3 is TGCGCCAGCAGCTTGGTGGCTAGCGGGGGTGCTACTACCTACAATGAGCAGTTCTTC.

The rearrangement uses TRBV21-1 and TRBJ2-2; the table assigns TRBD2, which was not confirmed against the DNA. TRBV21-1 is an annotated pseudogene. This CDR3 region has 14 residues. The CDR3 DNA reads TGTGCCAGCAGCAACCGGGTATACACCGGGGAGCTGTTTTTT. Amino acid sequence: CASSNRVYTGELFF.

The chain has TRBV10-3 and TRBJ1-5, with D tentatively TRBD1 (5 bases). V dropped 6 bases and J dropped 8 bases, with 20 bases sitting between them. CDR3 length equals 15 residues. The germline CDR1 and CDR2 sequences are ENHRY and SYGVKD. The CDR3 DNA sequence: TGTGCCATCAGGCGGGGAGTTGGGCGGGGCGAGCCCCAGCATTTT. Translating gives CAIRRGVGRGEPQHF.

The rearrangement uses TRBV6-1 and TRBJ1-2; D is perhaps TRBD1 (6 bases). Germline V gene sequence: CDR1 MNHNS, CDR2 SASEGT. This CDR3 is built from 16 residues. V gave up 2 bases and J gave up 4 bases, with 17 bases separating them. The DNA of the CDR3 is TGTGCCAGCAGTGAACCGCAGGGGAGGGGAAGCTATGGCTACACCTTC. As protein: CASSEPQGRGSYGYTF.

V and J are TRBV6-2 or TRBV6-3 and TRBJ1-5; D is unclear. V shed 2 bases and J shed 7 bases, with 18 bases lying between them. The CDR3 runs 16 residues. Germline loops: CDR1 MNHEY, CDR2 SVGEGT. The CDR3 loop is CASSYDPGPSGQPQHF. The CDR3 DNA sequence: TGTGCCAGCAGTTACGACCCGGGCCCCAGCGGGCAGCCCCAGCATTTT.

The chain is built from TRBV3-1 (or the pseudogene TRBV3-2) and TRBJ1-2, with D perhaps TRBD1 (5 bases). Germline CDR1 reads LGHDT; CDR2 reads YNNKEL (reference sequence). The CDR3 sequence is 13 residues long. V dropped 4 bases and J dropped 3 bases, with 9 bases sitting between them. Here the CDR3 DNA reads TGTGCCAGCAGCCTGACAGCCGACTATGGCTACACCTTC. Translated: CASSLTADYGYTF.

The chain uses TRBV30 and TRBJ2-1, with D possibly TRBD2 on 7 matching bases. The germline gives CDR1 GTSNPN, CDR2 SVGIG (reference sequence). The CDR3 totals 15 residues. The germline V and J ends were trimmed by 2 bases and 3 bases, with 14 bases remaining between them. CDR3 nucleotide sequence: TGTGCCTGGAGTATTCGGGGGGCCTACTACAATGAGCAGTTCTTC. Translation: CAWSIRGAYYNEQFF.